This is a list of T cell receptor beta chains from one sample in a study of shared clonotypes between healthy human individuals. Method: immunoSEQ multiplex PCR; TCRdb's copy keeps in-frame clones and lacks some. The sample shows roughly 1,100,000 clones, about 74% of them seen only once. Sequences were obtained from memory CD4+ T cells sorted from blood. Receptors were obtained from a man between 18 and 29 years old in good health. The CDR3 runs from the conserved cysteine through the conserved F or W. The order of the fields is J gene, V gene, CDR3 protein.

TRBJ2-3 TRBV7-9 CASSGSGGAYTDTQYF
TRBJ2-7 TRBV2 CASRPGTSYEQYF
TRBJ2-2 TRBV25-1 CASSDRGTGELFF
TRBJ2-7 TRBV7-2 CASRAVGTDYEQYF
TRBJ2-4 TRBV28 CASSPSERNIQYF
TRBJ2-2 TRBV5-1 CASSFGSGWTGELFF
TRBJ2-1 TRBV5-4 CASSLSRGGTSYNEQFF
TRBJ2-5 TRBV2 CASRTSGGETQYF
TRBJ1-1 TRBV19 CASSTRGAGQRMNTEAFF
TRBJ2-5 TRBV7-2 CASSREGTGSGETQYF
TRBJ2-7 TRBV5-1 CASSSSRDIYEQYF
TRBJ2-1 TRBV7-8 CASSQDRGREQFF
TRBJ2-3 TRBV6-6 CASSTGGAGGTDTQYF
TRBJ2-7 TRBV4-1 CASSQYRGIWGEQYF
TRBJ1-3 TRBV7-8 CASSSISWGPGGSTGNTIYF
TRBJ2-1 TRBV7-9 CASSLYVGGVTEQFF
TRBJ2-3 TRBV2 CASSESGRGGRLTDTQYF
TRBJ1-3 TRBV2 CASSERQLAGNTIYF
TRBJ1-2 TRBV5-4 CASSLALEAGYTF
TRBJ2-7 TRBV7-9 CASSLSGNKYEQYF
TRBJ2-1 TRBV5-4 CASRLDSNEQFF
TRBJ1-2 TRBV4-1 CASSPGTLRDGYTF
TRBJ2-7 TRBV19 CASSSGLAGVVRDEQYF
TRBJ2-1 TRBV18 CASSQTSLHEQFF
TRBJ2-7 TRBV10-3 CAISGMTGGAYEQYF
TRBJ1-5 TRBV27 CASTRTGRGNQPQHF
TRBJ2-5 TRBV2 CASDKGTGVETQYF
TRBJ2-7 TRBV5-1 CASSLGLVSYEQYF
TRBJ1-1 TRBV30 CAWSATMNTEAFF
TRBJ2-7 TRBV11-2 CASSRGLAGEGEQYF
TRBJ1-2 TRBV4-1 CASSHDPGQVSGGYTF
TRBJ2-7 TRBV6-6 CASSYSERAMGEQYF
TRBJ1-1 TRBV19 CASSIPLGDRFGEAFF
TRBJ2-3 TRBV6-5 CASSYSGIPTDTQYF
TRBJ2-6 TRBV2 CASKERQGVSGANVLTF
TRBJ2-1 TRBV7-2 CASSLLGPYNEQFF
TRBJ1-4 TRBV18 CASQKGPNEKLFF
TRBJ2-5 TRBV2 CASSEGLGETQYF
TRBJ2-7 TRBV6-5 CASTNGNEQYF
TRBJ2-4 TRBV30 CAWNLEIAENIQYF
TRBJ1-5 TRBV27 CASSLTPPDSPNQPQHF
TRBJ2-5 TRBV29-1 CSVRPGFQETQYF
TRBJ2-3 TRBV25-1 CASSILSTDTQYF
TRBJ2-3 TRBV11-2 CASSPGTSGTDTQYF
TRBJ2-3 TRBV29-1 CSVAPRTSGSGDTQYF
TRBJ1-6 TRBV18 CASSPLTSGLGSPLHF
TRBJ2-3 TRBV27 CASSSSLGQGIWTDTQYF
TRBJ2-1 TRBV9 CASSVAGGTFNEQFF
TRBJ2-7 TRBV28 CASRNPGQAYEQYF
TRBJ2-1 TRBV5-4 CASSGSSYNEQFF
TRBJ2-5 TRBV18 CASSPGRYQETQYF
TRBJ1-5 TRBV27 CASSPGQGNQPQHF
TRBJ2-5 TRBV29-1 CSATPAQGETQYF
TRBJ1-4 TRBV6-5 CASSRALQEKLFF
TRBJ2-1 TRBV15 CATNSRGGTRRYNEQFF
TRBJ1-3 TRBV28 CASSLLGNTIYF
TRBJ1-5 TRBV30 CAWSGMGDNQPQHF
TRBJ2-3 TRBV30 CAWTRQGLADTQYF